Shown below are 29 T cell receptor beta chains from a single sample sequenced in a study of blood T cell repertoires in COVID-19. Method: immunoSEQ multiplex PCR; TCRdb's copy keeps in-frame clones and lacks some. The repertoire holds 150,000 to 200,000 clones, nearly 80% seen once, with about 26% in the top ten. Sequences were obtained from peripheral blood. The receptor source for this set is a woman in her sixties or seventies with acute or convalescent COVID-19.

The sample holds one count of this clone. The chain links TRBV10-3 to TRBJ2-7; 8 nucleotides align to TRBD2. Germline trimming cut 8 bases from V and 3 bases from J; bases unmatched to any gene: 0. The CDR3 is 11 residues long. CDR1 and CDR2 from the germline V gene are ENHRY and SYGVKD. The CDR3 spells CAIGTSYEQYF. CDR3 coding DNA: TGTGCCATCGGGACTAGCTACGAGCAGTACTTC.

The V and J genes are TRBV18 and TRBJ2-7; 7 bases match TRBD2. CDR1 KGHSH and CDR2 LQKENI come from the germline V gene. This CDR3 comprises 13 residues. V lost 3 bases to trimming and J lost 6 bases; unmatched junction nucleotides: 5. In nucleotides, the CDR3 is TGTGCCAGCTCACCGGAACTAGCGAGCGAGCAGTACTTC. Protein sequence: CASSPELASEQYF.

This clone showed up just a few times. The chain employs TRBV5-1 and TRBJ2-5; TRBD2 agrees at 12 bases. Losses at the gene ends were 3 bases for V and 4 bases for J; bases not matched to a gene: 4. This CDR3 has 15 residues. CDR1 and CDR2 (germline): SGHRS, YFSETQ. CDR3 DNA: TGCGCCAGCAGCTCTAGCGGGAGGGCCCGAGAGACCCAGTACTTC. Its protein product is CASSSSGRARETQYF. The full variable domain, in which reference TRBV5-1 and TRBJ2-5 provide the parts outside the CDR3, is KAGVTQTPRYLIKTRGQQVTLSCSPISGHRSVSWYQQTPGQGLQFLFEYFSETQRNKGNFPGRFSGRQFSNSRSEMNVSTLELGDSALYLCASSSSGRARETQYFGPGTRLLVL.

The V gene is TRBV12-3 or TRBV12-4, the J gene TRBJ2-7; possible D gene TRBD2, 5 bases. This CDR3 spans 13 amino acids. V was pared by 6 bases and J by 0 bases, with 9 bases between. CDR3 nucleotides: TGTGCCAGCAGGGTCGGGAACTCCTACGAGCAGTACTTC. Protein sequence: CASRVGNSYEQYF.

The chain couples TRBV12-3 or TRBV12-4 to TRBJ1-5; D remains ambiguous. V was shortened by 6 bases and J by 4 bases, with 10 bases between the two germline ends. CDR3 length: 13 amino acids. CDR3 DNA: TGTGCCAGCAGCCTAGGAGAGAATCAGCCCCAGCATTTT. Protein product: CASSLGENQPQHF.

J is TRBJ2-5 and V is TRBV3-1 (or the pseudogene TRBV3-2); 8 bases match TRBD1. Per germline, CDR1 LGHDT and CDR2 YNNKEL (reference sequence). Trimming at V came to 2 bases and at J to 5 bases, leaving 4 bases not matched to a gene. The CDR3 covers 14 residues. The CDR3 region has the DNA TGTGCCAGCAGCCAACCGGACAGGGTGGAGACCCAGTACTTC. It yields the protein CASSQPDRVETQYF.

The chain combines TRBV4-1 with TRBJ2-3; D is perhaps TRBD2 (5 bases). V was trimmed by 0 bases and J by 4 bases, leaving 11 bases between them. The V gene's germline CDR1 is MGHRA and CDR2 YSYEKL. CDR3 length: 15 amino acids. In nucleotides, the CDR3 is TGCGCCAGCAGCCAAGATCGGGGATACGCAGATACGCAGTATTTT. Encoded protein: CASSQDRGYADTQYF.

The rearrangement joins TRBV3-1 (or the pseudogene TRBV3-2) to TRBJ1-2; D gene ambiguous. V was pared by 2 bases and J by 6 bases, with 10 bases between. Germline-derived CDR1 and CDR2 are LGHDT and YNNKEL (reference sequence). The CDR3 runs to 13 residues. In nucleotides, the CDR3 is TGTGCCAGCAGCCAAAGGGAGAGTAATGGCTACACCTTC. Protein: CASSQRESNGYTF.

This clone appeared a few times. The chain links TRBV5-1 to TRBJ2-1; TRBD1 matches at 12 bases. Germline-derived CDR1 and CDR2 are SGHRS and YFSETQ. The CDR3 contains 16 residues. J lost 9 bases, V lost 0 bases, and 7 bases had no gene match. CDR3 in amino acids: CASSLAGGTGGIEQFF. In DNA form, the CDR3 reads TGCGCCAGCAGCTTGGCCGGAGGGACAGGGGGCATTGAGCAGTTCTTC.

This chain joins TRBV6-2 or TRBV6-3 and TRBJ2-5, with TRBD2 matching 9 bases. The CDR3 is 16 amino acids. Trimming took 2 bases from V and 2 from J; bases not matched to a gene: 6. CDR1 MNHEY and CDR2 SVGEGT come from the germline V gene. The CDR3 nucleotides are TGTGCCAGCAGTTACCGGAGCGGGAGGATGCAAGAGACCCAGTACTTC. Protein sequence: CASSYRSGRMQETQYF.

This clone was recorded only once. V and J are TRBV9 and TRBJ2-2; a possible D gene is TRBD1 (6 bases). The CDR3 spans 17 residues. The V end was cut by 0 bases, the J end by 2 bases, with 14 bases between. Germline lookup yields CDR1 SGDLS and CDR2 YYNGEE. The CDR3, as DNA: TGTGCCAGCAGCGTAGCCTCAGACAGGCTAAACACCGGGGAGCTGTTTTTT. It specifies CASSVASDRLNTGELFF.

The V and J genes are TRBV11-3 and TRBJ2-2; 11 nucleotides align to TRBD2. Germline V CDR1 and CDR2: SGHNT, YENEEA. J gave up 4 bases and V 5 bases, and 9 bases lay outside the gene matches. CDR3 length: 17 amino acids. CDR3 nucleotide sequence: TGTGCCAGCAGCACCAGATTAGCGGGAGGGCCCACCGGGGAGCTGTTTTTT. Residues: CASSTRLAGGPTGELFF.

The V and J genes are TRBV11-3 and TRBJ2-5, with 8 positions matching TRBD1. The CDR3 is made up of 14 amino acids. Unmatched junction bases numbered 7, after V lost 4 bases and J lost 6 bases. Germline V gene sequence: CDR1 SGHNT, CDR2 YENEEA. This CDR3 reads CASSSGQGEKTQYF. In nucleotides, the CDR3 is TGTGCCAGCAGCTCTGGACAGGGAGAGAAGACCCAGTACTTC.

The J gene is TRBJ2-7, the V gene TRBV5-5; perhaps TRBD2 as D (6 bases). Germline loops: CDR1 SGHKS, CDR2 YYEKEE (reference sequence). The CDR3 contains 16 residues. V was trimmed by 0 bases and J by 2 bases, leaving 15 bases between them. CDR3 residues: CASSLDPGRFPYEQYF. CDR3 coding DNA: TGTGCCAGCAGCTTGGACCCAGGGAGGTTTCCCTACGAGCAGTACTTC.

The rearrangement links TRBV10-3 to TRBJ1-4; the match to TRBD1 covers 8 bases. The V segment lost 5 bases and the J segment 8 bases; nucleotides outside the gene matches: 4. Germline CDR1 ENHRY, CDR2 SYGVKD. The CDR3 sequence is 13 residues long. The CDR3 sequence: CAISQGAGEKLFF. CDR3 sequence (DNA): TGTGCCATCAGTCAGGGGGCGGGGGAAAAACTGTTTTTT.

The chain carries TRBV28 and TRBJ2-1; 8 bases map to TRBD1. Unmatched junction bases numbered 18, after V lost 7 bases and J lost 7 bases. The CDR3 sequence is 17 residues long. Germline V gene data show CDR1 as MDHEN and CDR2 as SYDVKM. The CDR3 spells CASTPGWPTGAGNEQFF. The CDR3 DNA is TGTGCCAGCACCCCGGGGTGGCCGACAGGGGCGGGGAATGAGCAGTTCTTC. Full variable domain (remainder filled in from reference TRBV28 and TRBJ2-1): DVKVTQSSRYLVKRTGEKVFLECVQDMDHENMFWYRQDPGLGLRLIYFSYDVKMKEKGDIPEGYSVSREKKERFSLILESASTNQTSMYLCASTPGWPTGAGNEQFFGPGTRLTVL.

The chain combines TRBV2 with TRBJ1-5; 7 nucleotides line up with TRBD1. The CDR3 runs to 13 residues. CDR1 and CDR2 (germline): SNHLY, FYNNEI. Trimming removed 7 bases from V and 7 bases from J; junction bases left unmatched: 7. DNA for the CDR3: TGTGCCAGCAATCTTGACAGGGCCCAGCCCCAGCATTTT. Translation gives CASNLDRAQPQHF. The full variable domain, rest sourced from reference TRBV2 and TRBJ1-5, is EPEVTQTPSHQVTQMGQEVILRCVPISNHLYFYWYRQILGQKVEFLVSFYNNEISEKSEIFDDQFSVERPDGSNFTLKIRSTKLEDSAMYFCASNLDRAQPQHFGDGTRLSIL.

The gene calls are TRBV7-9 and TRBJ2-1, with 7 bases lining up with TRBD1. J gave up 0 bases and V 5 bases, and 7 bases lay outside the gene matches. The CDR3 loop spans 16 amino acids. From germline, CDR1 is SEHNR and CDR2 FQNEAQ (reference sequence). CDR3 nucleotides: TGTGCCAGCAGCCCCAGGACAGGTAGCTCCTACAATGAGCAGTTCTTC. This translates into CASSPRTGSSYNEQFF.

The chain combines TRBV9 with TRBJ1-2; 8 bases align to TRBD1. V trimming: 7 bases; J trimming: 2 bases; junction bases outside the gene matches: 10. The CDR3 runs 15 residues. Germline V gene sequence: CDR1 SGDLS, CDR2 YYNGEE. CDR3 protein: CASAWGTGRNYGYTF. CDR3 nucleotide sequence: TGTGCCAGCGCTTGGGGGACAGGTCGGAACTATGGCTACACCTTC.

This clone was picked up one time. The V and J genes are TRBV30 and TRBJ2-2; the D gene is possibly TRBD2 (5 bases). Germline V lookup: CDR1 GTSNPN, CDR2 SVGIG (reference sequence). The length of the CDR3 is 14 residues. CDR3 coding DNA: TGTGCTTCCCCCCGGGGATCGAACACCGGGGAGCTGTTTTTT. Translation gives CASPRGSNTGELFF.

This chain joins TRBV6-5 and TRBJ1-4; 7 bases map to TRBD1. The CDR3 totals 15 residues. With 4 bases clipped from V and 7 bases from J, the junction kept 9 bases outside the gene matches. Germline lookup yields CDR1 MNHEY and CDR2 SVGAGI. CDR3 sequence reads: CASSWGTGTVEKLFF. The CDR3 nucleotides are TGTGCCAGCAGTTGGGGTACCGGGACAGTTGAAAAACTGTTTTTT.

This chain links TRBV12-3 or TRBV12-4 with TRBJ1-6; possibly TRBD1 for D (5 bases). This CDR3 contains 13 residues. V was trimmed by 3 bases and J by 8 bases, leaving 8 bases between them. In DNA, the CDR3 is TGTGCCAGCAGTTTCAGGGAAGATTCACCCCTCCACTTT. Translating it yields CASSFREDSPLHF.

J is TRBJ2-7 and V is TRBV19; 7 nucleotides agree with TRBD1. Germline V lookup: CDR1 LNHDA, CDR2 SQIVND (reference sequence). This CDR3 has 14 residues. The junction had 6 bases not matched to a gene; V was cut back by 7 bases and J by 0 bases. Here the CDR3 reads CASTLDRTSYEQYF. The CDR3 DNA is TGTGCCAGTACACTGGACAGGACCTCCTACGAGCAGTACTTC.

The chain couples TRBV24-1 to TRBJ2-3; D remains unclear. With 3 bases removed from V and 0 bases from J, the gap between germline ends came to 9 bases. This CDR3 has 15 amino acids. Germline CDR1 KGHDR, CDR2 SFDVKD. This CDR3 reads CATSDKLDSTDTQYF. The CDR3 DNA sequence: TGTGCCACCAGTGATAAGCTAGATAGCACAGATACGCAGTATTTT.

The chain recombines TRBV3-1 (or the pseudogene TRBV3-2) with TRBJ2-7, with 11 bases identical to TRBD2. The CDR3 runs 16 residues. V lost 4 bases to trimming and J lost 3 bases; unmatched junction nucleotides: 8. Germline CDR1 and CDR2: LGHDT and YNNKEL (reference sequence). Here the CDR3 DNA reads TGTGCCAGCAGCCGGATACTAGCGGGAGCCCGCTACGAGCAGTACTTC. Amino acids: CASSRILAGARYEQYF.

This clone was seen only once. J is TRBJ1-2 and V is TRBV2; the match to TRBD1 covers 7 bases. CDR3 size: 15 residues. Trimming took 6 bases from V and 2 from J; bases not matched to a gene: 9. Per the germline V gene, CDR1 is SNHLY and CDR2 is FYNNEI. The CDR3, as DNA: TGTGCCAGCAGCCAGGCGGGACAGACCAACTATGGCTACACCTTC. It codes for CASSQAGQTNYGYTF.

The rearrangement links TRBV3-1 (or the pseudogene TRBV3-2) to TRBJ2-1; D remains ambiguous. The CDR3 has 14 amino acids. Per germline, CDR1 LGHDT and CDR2 YNNKEL (reference sequence). V lost 3 bases and J 8 bases, leaving 14 bases between the germline ends. CDR3 amino acids: CASSQTFLNHEQFF. The CDR3 nucleotides are TGTGCCAGCAGCCAGACATTTCTGAACCATGAGCAGTTCTTC.

V usage is TRBV4-1 and J usage is TRBJ1-1; D not resolved. The ends were cut back, 4 bases at V and 1 base at J, with 13 bases in the middle. The CDR3 is 15 residues long. Germline CDR1 and CDR2: MGHRA and YSYEKL. The CDR3 protein is CASSPGSFRNTEAFF. In DNA form, the CDR3 reads TGCGCCAGCAGCCCTGGTAGCTTTCGGAACACTGAAGCTTTCTTT.

The chain recombines TRBV7-2 with TRBJ1-4, with 8 bases that match TRBD1. The germline gives CDR1 SGHTA, CDR2 FQGNSA. This CDR3 has 15 residues. After removal of 5 bases from V and 4 bases from J, the junction contained 6 bases not matched to a gene. CDR3 in DNA: TGTGCCAGCAGCCTCGGGACAGGAGTTAATGAAAAACTGTTTTTT. It codes for CASSLGTGVNEKLFF.